The 8 T cell receptor beta chains below all came from one sample that was sequenced in a study of T-cell memory formation after mild COVID-19. TCRdb recomputed calls from the 5' RACE reads with MiXCR, one row per CDR3 protein. The table shows fewer than 500,000 distinct CDR3 sequences, with around 27% occurring only once. The sequencing sample was made of PBMCs or a T cell subset sorted from them (not recorded which). The source of these receptors is an adult woman who had mild COVID-19 (a few samples of this study predate the infection). Cell type and time point are not known.

In its sample, this clonotype was seen a few times. This chain joins TRBV5-4 and TRBJ1-1; D is undetermined. CDR3 size: 16 residues. Germline CDR1 is SGHNT and CDR2 is YYREEE (reference sequence). V dropped 4 bases and J dropped 1 base, with 17 bases sitting between them. The CDR3 spells CASSLGSTVGNTEAFF. The CDR3 nucleotides read TGTGCCAGCAGCCTGGGGAGTACGGTAGGGAACACTGAAGCTTTCTTT.

As to this clonotype: Sequence at one end of the junction differs from germline and may be a read error. Here the CDR3 reads CARSFTGTGDTQYF. CDR3 bases: TGTGCCAGAAGCTTCACAGGGACAGGAGATACGCAGTATTTT. V and J are TRBV7-9 and TRBJ2-3; 8 bases line up with TRBD1. Germline lookup yields CDR1 SEHNR and CDR2 FQNEAQ (reference sequence). The CDR3 length is 14 residues.

The chain carries TRBV12-3 or TRBV12-4 and TRBJ1-2; perhaps TRBD1 as D (5 bases). The CDR3 runs to 13 residues. V shed 5 bases and J shed 8 bases, with 15 bases lying between them. The CDR3 loop reads CASSPRQGAGYTF. CDR3 nucleotides: TGTGCCAGCAGTCCCAGGCAGGGTGCGGGCTACACCTTC.

V gene TRBV10-3 combines with J gene TRBJ2-1; D possibly corresponds to TRBD2 (5 bases). There are 13 residues in the CDR3. Germline V lookup: CDR1 ENHRY, CDR2 SYGVKD. V lost 6 bases to trimming and J lost 9 bases, with 15 bases between them. CDR3 residues: CAIRSSKEGEQFF. CDR3 nucleotide sequence: TGTGCCATCAGGAGTAGCAAAGAGGGTGAGCAGTTCTTC.

The chain uses TRBV20-1 and TRBJ1-2; TRBD1 might be the D (6 bases). Germline V gene sequence: CDR1 DFQATT, CDR2 SNEGSKA (reference sequence). Between the trimmed V and J ends, which lost 3 bases and 5 bases, there was a span of 13 bases. This CDR3 has 13 residues. CDR3 protein: CSARGGGRYGYTF. CDR3 DNA: TGCAGTGCTAGGGGAGGGGGTCGGTATGGCTACACCTTC.

This clonotype was seen only a few times. The V call is TRBV20-1, the J call TRBJ2-1, with TRBD2 identical over 9 bases. Germline V CDR1 and CDR2: DFQATT, SNEGSKA (reference sequence). V shed 6 bases, J shed 9 bases, and the junction held 9 bases outside the gene matches. CDR3 length: 13 amino acids. The CDR3 DNA reads TGCAGTGCCTCCGGGACTAGCCCGTTTGAGCAGTTCTTC. The encoded protein is CSASGTSPFEQFF.

This clonotype occurred a few times. V usage is TRBV15 and J usage is TRBJ2-7; possible D gene TRBD2, 6 bases. This CDR3 has 17 amino acids. The germline V gene encodes CDR1 LNHNV and CDR2 YYDKDF (reference sequence). V lost 1 base to trimming and J lost 0 bases, with 16 bases between them. CDR3 residues: CATSRGGMRGDSYEQYF. The CDR3 region has the DNA TGTGCCACCAGCAGAGGGGGGATGCGGGGAGACTCCTACGAGCAGTACTTC.

Only a few counts were recorded for this clonotype. The J gene is TRBJ2-1, the V gene TRBV27; D may match TRBD1 or TRBD2 (5 bases each). The V end lost 6 bases, the J end lost 0 bases, and 21 bases lay between the germline ends. The germline V gene encodes CDR1 MNHEY and CDR2 SMNVEV (reference sequence). This CDR3 has 18 residues. CDR3 loop: CASRTGNGQLVSYNEQFF. The CDR3 DNA reads as TGTGCCAGCAGAACCGGGAATGGACAACTCGTCTCCTACAATGAGCAGTTCTTC.